This T cell receptor beta chain was recorded in a study of T-cell memory formation after mild COVID-19 (dated by TCRdb to about 2021). Some background on the complete study: Most TCR sequence clusters were specific to one of the two donors. T-cell clones expanding and contracting after mild COVID-19 in a couple of donors were tracked by longitudinal TCRalpha and TCRbeta repertoire sequencing. Two young, previously healthy adult volunteers, one female and one male, were included in the cohort.

The reads were generated on an Illumina NovaSeq 6000. cDNA libraries for TCRalpha and TCRbeta were prepared by 5'RACE using constant-segment primers, with sample barcodes and unique molecular identifiers added. RNA was extracted from every sample with Trizol reagent. Library amplification was performed in two PCR steps, and a second sample barcode and Illumina TruSeq adapters were introduced in the second step. Sequencing of libraries was performed on an Illumina NovaSeq with 2 x 150 bp paired-end reads. In the authors' own workflow: With migec v1.2.7, reads were demultiplexed and then collapsed into UMI-guided consensus sequences. Using mixcr v2.1.11, UMI consensuses were aligned to TRA and TRB V and J templates and then assembled into clonotypes. Expanded or contracted clonotypes were those called significant by both edgeR and NoisET, with noise models trained on biological replicates. For edgeR calls, a false discovery rate-adjusted p below 0.01 and a log2 fold-change threshold of 1 were applied. As an exploratory analysis of dynamics, max-normalized trajectories of the 1000 most abundant clonotypes were examined by PCA with hierarchical clustering. Separately sequenced CD4+ and CD8+ repertoires were used to assign the CD4 or CD8 phenotype of responding clones. TCRdb ran its own pipeline on the public reads, namely fastp trimming at Q25 and MiXCR clone calling, and kept in-frame beta chains. A single entry per CDR3 protein holds the most common genes and DNA from its merged rows. These V and J calls derive from TCRdb rather than the authors' analysis. The sample profile shows fewer than 400,000 distinct CDR3 sequences; roughly 13% of them were found once. The ten most abundant clones make up about 22% of the sample.

Between the V and J ends, shortened by 2 bases and 5 bases respectively, the junction contains 12 bases. The germline V gene (reference sequence) specifies MNHNY as CDR1 and SVGAGI as CDR2. There are 15 amino acids in the CDR3, from cysteine to phenylalanine inclusive. Of all the DNA, just the CDR3 is kept, 45 bases in frame from base 1. This clonotype was recorded once. The antigen it recognizes is unknown. The input lacks base qualities; no much larger clone sits a single base away. A single read offers scant evidence. Ficoll-Paque density gradient centrifugation was used to isolate PBMCs. Broad study findings and their caveats: Some responding clones were detected in pre-infection memory, which suggested that pre-existing cross-reactive memory T cells had joined the SARS-CoV-2 response. Contracting CD4+ clones appeared mostly in the CM and EM memory subsets, whereas CD8+ clones were enriched in EMRA. Balanced CD4/CD8 phenotypes were observed for clones contracting from day 15 to 85, whereas a bias towards CD4+ was observed for a second wave of clones expanding from day 15 to 37. The study covered only a couple of mild cases, and larger cohorts including severe cases with pre-infection samples were considered necessary. The second-wave clones that peaked on day 37 were not confirmed to be SARS-CoV-2 specific.

Input material: PBMCs or a T cell subset sorted from them (not recorded which). This receptor was taken from a man between 18 and 35 years old who had mild COVID-19 (a few samples of this study predate the infection). The sample titles of this study are shuffled in the database, so cell type and time point are left out; the donor was told from shared clones. Recombination connected TRBV6-6 to TRBJ2-2, with the D segment identity uncertain. The sequenced DNA is TGTGCCAGCAGTTACCGACACTTCGGGACCGGGGAGCTGTTTTTT. This codes for CASSYRHFGTGELFF.